This record covers a single T cell receptor (beta chain). What it binds is not known. V was pared by 8 bases and J by 6 bases, with 3 bases of the junction left unmatched. The CDR3 runs 13 residues. Germline CDR1 and CDR2: MNHEY and SMNVEV (reference sequence). This sample is part of a study of cytomegalovirus exposure and HLA in healthy donors. Across the whole study: Within the Caucasian-associated ancestry cluster were 81% of the approximately 370 genotyped donors. The study, taken as a whole, reports: Further analysis was carried out later, and it showed several of the most significant clusters appearing linked to common viral pathogens. Most TCR sequences were uncommon, yet certain public TCRs appeared in many donors. Among the CMV-associated chains, a few were confirmed in vitro as specific for CMV antigens.

PCR amplification relied on 60 Vbeta primers (plus 13 Jbeta primers). Data came from immunoSEQ multiplex PCR; TCRdb stores just in-frame clones and leaves some out. The table includes around 200,000 clones, less than 85% detected once. The chain has TRBV27 and TRBJ2-7, with 14 bases fitting TRBD2. Sequencing input: PBMCs. The receptor was isolated from a man younger than 40 in good health and CMV-seropositive. The CDR3 DNA sequence: TGTGCCAGCGGACTAGCGGGAGGAGGCGAGCAGTACTTC. Translated: CASGLAGGGEQYF.